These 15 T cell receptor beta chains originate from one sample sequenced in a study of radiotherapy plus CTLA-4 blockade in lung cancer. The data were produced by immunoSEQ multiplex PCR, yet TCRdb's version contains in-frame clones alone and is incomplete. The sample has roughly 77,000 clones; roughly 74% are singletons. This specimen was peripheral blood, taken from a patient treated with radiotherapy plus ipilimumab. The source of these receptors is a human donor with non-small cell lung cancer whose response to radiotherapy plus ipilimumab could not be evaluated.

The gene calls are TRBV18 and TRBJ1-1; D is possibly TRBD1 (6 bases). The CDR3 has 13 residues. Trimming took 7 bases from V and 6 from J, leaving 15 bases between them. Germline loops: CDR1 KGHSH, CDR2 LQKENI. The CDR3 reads CASFPDSRAEAFF. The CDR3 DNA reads TGTGCCAGCTTCCCGGACAGCAGGGCTGAAGCTTTCTTT.

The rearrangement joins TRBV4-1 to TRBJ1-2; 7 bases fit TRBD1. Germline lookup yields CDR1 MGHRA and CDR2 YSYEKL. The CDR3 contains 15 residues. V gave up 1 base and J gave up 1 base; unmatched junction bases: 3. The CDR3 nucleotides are TGCGCCAGCAGCCAAGGACAGGGTCTTAACTATGGCTACACCTTC. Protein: CASSQGQGLNYGYTF.

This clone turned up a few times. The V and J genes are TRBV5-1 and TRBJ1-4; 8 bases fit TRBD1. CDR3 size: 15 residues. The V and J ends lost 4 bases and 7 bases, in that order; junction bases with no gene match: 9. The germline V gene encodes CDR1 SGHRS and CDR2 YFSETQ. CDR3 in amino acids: CASSPSQGVSEKLFF. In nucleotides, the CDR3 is TGCGCCAGCAGCCCGTCACAGGGGGTTAGTGAAAAACTGTTTTTT.

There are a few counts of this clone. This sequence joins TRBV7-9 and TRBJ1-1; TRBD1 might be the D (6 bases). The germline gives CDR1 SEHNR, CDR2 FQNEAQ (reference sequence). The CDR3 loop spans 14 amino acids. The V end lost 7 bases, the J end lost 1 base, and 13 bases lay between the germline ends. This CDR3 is CASKIQGQNTEAFF. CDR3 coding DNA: TGTGCCAGCAAGATTCAGGGACAGAACACTGAAGCTTTCTTT.

CDR3: CASRSDQFGTQYF. The DNA for the CDR3 is TGTGCCAGCAGAAGCGACCAGTTCGGGACCCAGTACTTC. The chain is built from TRBV6-5 and TRBJ2-5; D gene unclear. Per the germline V gene, CDR1 is MNHEY and CDR2 is SVGAGI. The CDR3 consists of 13 residues. V was trimmed by 6 bases and J by 7 bases, leaving 15 bases between them.

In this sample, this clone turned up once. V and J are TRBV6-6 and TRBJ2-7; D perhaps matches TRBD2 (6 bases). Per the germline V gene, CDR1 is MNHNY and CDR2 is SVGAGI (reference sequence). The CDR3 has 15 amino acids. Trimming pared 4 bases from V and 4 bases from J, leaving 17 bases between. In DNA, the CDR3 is TGTGCCAGCAGTTTCCCCCGGGACTTACCTTACGAGCAGTACTTC. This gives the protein CASSFPRDLPYEQYF.

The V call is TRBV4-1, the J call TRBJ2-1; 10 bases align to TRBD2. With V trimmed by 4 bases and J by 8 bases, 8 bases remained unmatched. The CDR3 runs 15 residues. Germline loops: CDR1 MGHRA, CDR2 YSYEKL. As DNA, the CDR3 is TGCGCCAGCAGCCCCCCCGCTAGCGGGAGCGATGAGCAGTTCTTC. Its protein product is CASSPPASGSDEQFF.

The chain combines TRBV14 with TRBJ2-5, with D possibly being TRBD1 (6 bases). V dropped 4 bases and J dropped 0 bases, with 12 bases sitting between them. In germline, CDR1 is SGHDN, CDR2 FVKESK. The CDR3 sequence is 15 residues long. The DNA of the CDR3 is TGTGCCAGCAGCCCGGGGCAGGGGTACCAAGAGACCCAGTACTTC. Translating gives CASSPGQGYQETQYF.

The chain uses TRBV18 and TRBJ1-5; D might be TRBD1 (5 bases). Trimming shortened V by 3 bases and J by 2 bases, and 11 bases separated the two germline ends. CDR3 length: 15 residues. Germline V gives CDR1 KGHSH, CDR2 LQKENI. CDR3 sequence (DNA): TGTGCCAGCTCACCGGGGGAGGGAGGCAATCAGCCCCAGCATTTT. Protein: CASSPGEGGNQPQHF.

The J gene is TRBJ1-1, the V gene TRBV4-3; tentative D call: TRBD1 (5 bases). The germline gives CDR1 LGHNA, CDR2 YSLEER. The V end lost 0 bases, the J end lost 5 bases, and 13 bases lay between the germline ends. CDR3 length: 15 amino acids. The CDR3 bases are TGCGCCAGCAGCCAAGATCTAGCGGGGGGGACTGAAGCTTTCTTT. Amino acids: CASSQDLAGGTEAFF.

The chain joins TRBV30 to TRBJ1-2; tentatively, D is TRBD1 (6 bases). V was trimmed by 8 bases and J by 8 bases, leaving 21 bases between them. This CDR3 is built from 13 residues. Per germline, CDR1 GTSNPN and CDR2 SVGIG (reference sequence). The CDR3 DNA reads TGTGCCCTGGCTAAGGGACAAGGAAGCGGCTACACCTTC. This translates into CALAKGQGSGYTF.

The CDR3 nucleotides are TGTGCCAGCGGCGACTCAGGTCGGGGAGGGAACGAGCAGTACTTC. Translated, it gives CASGDSGRGGNEQYF. J is TRBJ2-7 and V is TRBV7-9; TRBD2 matches at 7 bases. Looked up from germline, CDR1 is SEHNR and CDR2 is FQNEAQ (reference sequence). V was pared by 8 bases and J by 5 bases, with 15 bases of the junction left unmatched. This CDR3 region has 15 residues.

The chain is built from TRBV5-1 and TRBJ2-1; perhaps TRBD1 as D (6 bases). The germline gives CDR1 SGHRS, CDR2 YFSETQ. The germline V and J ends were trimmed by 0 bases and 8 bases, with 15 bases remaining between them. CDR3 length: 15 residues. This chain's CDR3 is CASSLAATGLDEQFF. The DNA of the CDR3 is TGCGCCAGCAGCTTGGCTGCGACAGGCTTGGATGAGCAGTTCTTC.

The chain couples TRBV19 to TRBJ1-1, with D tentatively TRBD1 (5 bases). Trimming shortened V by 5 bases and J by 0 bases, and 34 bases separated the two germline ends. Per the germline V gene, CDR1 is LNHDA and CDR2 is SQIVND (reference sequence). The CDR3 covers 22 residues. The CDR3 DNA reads TGTGCCAGTAGTTCGCGGCTGCTCTTTACCGCTACTTATGACAGCCTGAACACTGAAGCTTTCTTT. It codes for CASSSRLLFTATYDSLNTEAFF. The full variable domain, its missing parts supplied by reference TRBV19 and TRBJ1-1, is DGGITQSPKYLFRKEGQNVTLSCEQNLNHDAMYWYRQDPGQGLRLIYYSQIVNDFQKGDIAEGYSVSREKKESFPLTVTSAQKNPTAFYLCASSSRLLFTATYDSLNTEAFFGQGTRLTVV.

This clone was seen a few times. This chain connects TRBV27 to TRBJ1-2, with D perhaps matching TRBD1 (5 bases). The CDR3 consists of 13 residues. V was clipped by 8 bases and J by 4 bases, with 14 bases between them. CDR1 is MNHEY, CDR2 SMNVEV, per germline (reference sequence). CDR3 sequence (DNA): TGTGCCAGCGGCCTAAGACAGACCTATGGCTACACCTTC. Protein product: CASGLRQTYGYTF.